The 30 T cell receptor beta chains below were found in one sample sequenced in a study of cytomegalovirus exposure and HLA in healthy donors. 13 Jbeta primers and 60 Vbeta primers were used for the PCR. Using immunoSEQ multiplex PCR, the repertoire was profiled, and TCRdb retains in-frame clones only, with some absent. The data contain some 180,000 clones, around 75% of them singletons. The specimen was PBMCs. These receptors originate from a male donor in good health and CMV-seronegative.

This clone was found once. The chain employs TRBV28 and TRBJ1-1; D is uncertain. Germline V CDR1 and CDR2: MDHEN, SYDVKM. V lost 7 bases, J lost 3 bases, and 15 bases lay in between. This CDR3 has 14 residues. CDR3 nucleotide sequence: TGTGCCAGCACCATCCCCGGAGGGCACACTGAAGCTTTCTTT. This translates into CASTIPGGHTEAFF. Looking up the rest from reference TRBV28 and TRBJ1-1 gives the full variable domain: DVKVTQSSRYLVKRTGEKVFLECVQDMDHENMFWYRQDPGLGLRLIYFSYDVKMKEKGDIPEGYSVSREKKERFSLILESASTNQTSMYLCASTIPGGHTEAFFGQGTRLTVV.

V gene TRBV30 combines with J gene TRBJ1-5; 11 bases match TRBD1. From germline, CDR1 is GTSNPN and CDR2 SVGIG (reference sequence). V dropped 2 bases and J dropped 3; count of bases not matched to a gene: 6. This CDR3 is 16 amino acids long. The CDR3 loop reads CAWSKWGQGDNQPQHF. The CDR3 bases are TGTGCCTGGAGTAAGTGGGGACAGGGGGACAATCAGCCCCAGCATTTT. Full variable domain (missing parts from reference TRBV30 and TRBJ1-5): SQTIHQWPATLVQPVGSPLSLECTVEGTSNPNLYWYRQAAGRGLQLLFYSVGIGQISSEVPQNLSASRPQDRQFILSSKKLLLSDSGFYLCAWSKWGQGDNQPQHFGDGTRLSIL.

This rearrangement joins TRBV2 to TRBJ1-2; tentative D call: TRBD1 (5 bases). Germline values: CDR1 SNHLY, CDR2 FYNNEI. There are 14 residues in the CDR3. Deletions cut 6 bases from V and 6 bases from J, with 17 bases between. This CDR3 is CASRAVQGRNGYTF. The DNA for the CDR3 is TGTGCCAGCAGGGCGGTTCAGGGTAGAAATGGCTACACCTTC.

The chain carries TRBV11-2 and TRBJ1-1, with 9 bases aligning to TRBD1. V shed 3 bases, J shed 12 bases, and the junction held 8 bases outside the gene matches. This CDR3 spans 13 amino acids. Germline V CDR1 and CDR2: SGHAT, FQNNGV. Here the CDR3 reads CASSFTGGAASFF. The DNA of the CDR3 is TGTGCCAGCAGCTTTACAGGGGGCGCGGCGTCTTTCTTT.

This clone was picked up a small number of times. The J gene is TRBJ1-4, the V gene TRBV14; TRBD1 matches at 7 bases. The J segment lost 8 bases and the V segment lost 4 bases, leaving 4 bases of the junction unmatched. The germline V gene encodes CDR1 SGHDN and CDR2 FVKESK. CDR3 length equals 13 residues. CDR3 coding DNA: TGTGCCAGCAGCCCTGGGACAGCCGAAAAACTGTTTTTT. It encodes CASSPGTAEKLFF. Looking up the rest from reference TRBV14 and TRBJ1-4 gives the full variable domain: EAGVTQFPSHSVIEKGQTVTLRCDPISGHDNLYWYRRVMGKEIKFLLHFVKESKQDESGMPNNRFLAERTGGTYSTLKVQPAELEDSGVYFCASSPGTAEKLFFGSGTQLSVL.

Only a few counts were recorded for this clone. The chain links TRBV15 to TRBJ1-1; D might be TRBD1 (5 bases). The V gene's germline CDR1 is LNHNV and CDR2 YYDKDF (reference sequence). This CDR3 comprises 14 residues. V was shortened by 2 bases and J by 4 bases, with 11 bases between the two germline ends. The CDR3 nucleotides are TGTGCCACCAGCAGAAGGGGCGCAGGCACTGAAGCTTTCTTT. Protein sequence: CATSRRGAGTEAFF.

This clone was seen only once. The chain employs TRBV2 and TRBJ2-3, with TRBD2 matching 10 bases. CDR3 length equals 14 residues. J gave up 6 bases and V 2 bases, and 2 bases lay outside the gene matches. Germline V gene data show CDR1 as SNHLY and CDR2 as FYNNEI. The chain's CDR3 is CASSETSGKDTQYF. In DNA, the CDR3 is TGTGCCAGCAGTGAAACTAGCGGGAAGGATACGCAGTATTTT.

The chain has TRBV5-1 and TRBJ1-1; TRBD1 agrees at 9 bases. This CDR3 is 15 amino acids long. Trimming took 2 bases from V and 4 from J; bases not matched to a gene: 6. CDR1 and CDR2 from the germline V gene are SGHRS and YFSETQ. CDR3: CASSFSGTGSTEAFF. DNA for the CDR3: TGCGCCAGCAGCTTTTCCGGGACAGGGAGCACTGAAGCTTTCTTT.

This chain connects TRBV19 to TRBJ1-5, with 10 bases fitting TRBD1. Trimming removed 6 bases from V and 7 bases from J; junction bases left unmatched: 12. Germline V CDR1 and CDR2: LNHDA, SQIVND (reference sequence). The CDR3 totals 16 residues. The CDR3 DNA is TGTGCCAGTAGCCGTTCTTTTGACAGGGGGCTACAGCCCCAGCATTTT. Its protein is CASSRSFDRGLQPQHF.

The sample holds a few counts of this clone. The rearrangement links TRBV10-3 to TRBJ1-2; 7 bases match TRBD1. Trimming took 8 bases from V and 8 from J; bases not matched to a gene: 5. Germline loops: CDR1 ENHRY, CDR2 SYGVKD. The CDR3 loop spans 11 amino acids. CDR3 residues: CAISGGYGYTF. CDR3 in DNA: TGTGCCATCTCAGGGGGATACGGCTACACCTTC.

The chain couples TRBV2 to TRBJ2-5, with D unclear. Per the germline V gene, CDR1 is SNHLY and CDR2 is FYNNEI. With 5 bases removed from V and 2 bases from J, the gap between germline ends came to 3 bases. The CDR3 runs to 11 residues. In DNA, the CDR3 is TGTGCCAGCAGTCAACAAGAGACCCAGTACTTC. Translating it yields CASSQQETQYF.

J is TRBJ1-5 and V is TRBV30; D not certain. Germline V lookup: CDR1 GTSNPN, CDR2 SVGIG (reference sequence). Trimming pared 0 bases from V and 5 bases from J, leaving 8 bases between. The CDR3 has 13 residues. CDR3 nucleotide sequence: TGTGCCTGGAGTGTAATGGAGGATCAGCCCCAGCATTTT. This encodes CAWSVMEDQPQHF.

J is TRBJ2-4 and V is TRBV2; the match to TRBD1 covers 9 bases. Germline values: CDR1 SNHLY, CDR2 FYNNEI. This CDR3 spans 15 amino acids. Germline trimming cut 8 bases from V and 9 bases from J; bases unmatched to any gene: 14. The CDR3 is CASRYGTGKSGIQYF. CDR3 in DNA: TGTGCCAGCCGATATGGGACAGGGAAAAGTGGCATTCAGTACTTC.

This clone was observed once. The same CDR3 is also encoded by other DNA sequences in this sample. The chain couples TRBV30 to TRBJ1-5; the D is unclear. The CDR3 loop spans 13 amino acids. Trimming took 0 bases from V and 0 from J, leaving 3 bases between them. The V gene's germline CDR1 is GTSNPN and CDR2 SVGIG (reference sequence). The CDR3 bases are TGTGCCTGGAGTGTCAATAGCAATCAGCCCCAGCATTTT. It yields the protein CAWSVNSNQPQHF.

The chain combines TRBV18 with TRBJ1-1; the D is unclear. CDR3 size: 15 residues. V lost 0 bases to trimming and J lost 1 base, with 9 bases between them. From germline, CDR1 is KGHSH and CDR2 LQKENI. This CDR3 is CASSPPYSRNTEAFF. The DNA for the CDR3 is TGTGCCAGCTCACCACCTTACAGTAGGAACACTGAAGCTTTCTTT.

In its sample, this clone was seen a few times. The genes are TRBV11-1 and TRBJ1-1; no reliable D call. This CDR3 spans 14 amino acids. V lost 5 bases to trimming and J lost 0 bases, with 10 bases between them. CDR1 and CDR2 (germline): SGHAT, FQDESV (reference sequence). CDR3 protein: CASSARYMNTEAFF. The CDR3 bases are TGTGCCAGCAGCGCCCGTTACATGAACACTGAAGCTTTCTTT. The variable domain in full, completed from reference TRBV11-1 and TRBJ1-1, reads EAEVAQSPRYKITEKSQAVAFWCDPISGHATLYWYRQILGQGPELLVQFQDESVVDDSQLPKDRFSAERLKGVDSTLKIQPAELGDSAMYLCASSARYMNTEAFFGQGTRLTVV.

The chain couples TRBV30 to TRBJ1-6, with D possibly matching TRBD1 (6 bases). Deletions cut 6 bases from V and 5 bases from J, with 17 bases between. The length of the CDR3 is 15 residues. CDR1 and CDR2 (germline): GTSNPN, SVGIG (reference sequence). CDR3 in DNA: TGTGCCTGCCTCCTTACAGGGAGAGATAATTCACCCCTCCACTTT. It encodes CACLLTGRDNSPLHF.

This sequence joins TRBV28 and TRBJ2-1; 10 bases match TRBD2. Germline V gives CDR1 MDHEN, CDR2 SYDVKM. The CDR3 runs 18 residues. Unmatched junction bases numbered 12, after V lost 7 bases and J lost 0 bases. The DNA for the CDR3 is TGTGCCAGCACCCGAGGGTATCTAGCGGGGGCCTCCTACAATGAGCAGTTCTTC. This codes for CASTRGYLAGASYNEQFF.

CDR3 sequence: CASSVDEQYF. CDR3 nucleotides: TGTGCCAGCAGTGTCGACGAGCAGTACTTC. V usage is TRBV2 and J usage is TRBJ2-7, with unresolved D. The germline V gene encodes CDR1 SNHLY and CDR2 FYNNEI. Trimming took off 4 bases at V and 5 bases at J, with 3 bases between the two ends. This CDR3 has 10 amino acids.

The rearrangement links TRBV6-4 to TRBJ2-2, with 7 nucleotides matching TRBD1. The germline gives CDR1 MRHNA, CDR2 SNTAGT. The trim removed 6 bases at V and 2 bases at J, leaving 9 bases unmatched. The CDR3 contains 16 residues. The CDR3, as DNA: TGTGCCAGCAGCGATACGACAGGGATTAACACCGGGGAGCTGTTTTTT. This sequence encodes CASSDTTGINTGELFF.

This chain's CDR3 is CASSLEGTGYQPQHF. The CDR3 DNA reads as TGCGCCAGCAGCTTGGAGGGGACAGGGTATCAGCCCCAGCATTTT. This chain joins TRBV5-1 and TRBJ1-5; 9 positions agree with TRBD1. J lost 5 bases, V lost 0 bases, and 3 bases had no gene match. Germline V CDR1 and CDR2: SGHRS, YFSETQ. The CDR3 spans 15 residues. Full variable domain (outside the CDR3, taken from reference TRBV5-1 and TRBJ1-5): KAGVTQTPRYLIKTRGQQVTLSCSPISGHRSVSWYQQTPGQGLQFLFEYFSETQRNKGNFPGRFSGRQFSNSRSEMNVSTLELGDSALYLCASSLEGTGYQPQHFGDGTRLSIL.

Here the CDR3 reads CASTQGLSIYF. CDR3 coding DNA: TGTGCCAGCACCCAGGGGTTATCCATATATTTT. The chain employs TRBV11-2 and TRBJ1-3; a weak D match, TRBD1 (6 bases). V was cut by 7 bases and J by 11 bases, with 12 bases left in between. Germline V gene data show CDR1 as SGHAT and CDR2 as FQNNGV. CDR3 length: 11 residues.

The sample holds one count of this clone. The chain carries TRBV30 and TRBJ2-7; maybe TRBD1 (6 bases). Germline-derived CDR1 and CDR2 are GTSNPN and SVGIG (reference sequence). Trimming removed 8 bases from V and 1 base from J, with 21 bases in between. The CDR3 consists of 15 residues. The CDR3 loop is CALEFLDRLSYEQYF. CDR3 nucleotides: TGTGCCCTGGAGTTCCTGGACAGACTTTCCTACGAGCAGTACTTC.

The rearrangement joins TRBV7-9 to TRBJ2-5; 13 bases align to TRBD2. Matching the DNA end better, TRBJ2-7 makes the J call doubtful. Germline V gives CDR1 SEHNR, CDR2 FQNEAQ (reference sequence). The length of the CDR3 is 18 residues. The CDR3 DNA reads TGTGCCAGCAGCTCAAGGGGAACTAGCGGGAGGGACCCCTACGAGCAGTACTTC. The encoded protein is CASSSRGTSGRDPYEQYF.

The chain recombines TRBV15 with TRBJ2-3; no reliable D call. V was shortened by 0 bases and J by 0 bases, with 13 bases between the two germline ends. This CDR3 region has 17 residues. The germline V gene has CDR1 LNHNV and CDR2 YYDKDF (reference sequence). The CDR3 region is CATSRDFGSRSTDTQYF. Here the CDR3 DNA reads TGTGCCACCAGCAGAGATTTTGGTAGCCGAAGCACAGATACGCAGTATTTT.

The gene calls are TRBV6-5 and TRBJ2-3, with TRBD2 identical over 11 bases. Germline assignment: CDR1 MNHEY and CDR2 SVGAGI. There are 14 residues in the CDR3. V shed 6 bases, J shed 3 bases, and the junction held 2 bases outside the gene matches. The CDR3 reads CASRLAGVTDTQYF. CDR3 DNA: TGTGCCAGCAGACTAGCGGGAGTGACAGATACGCAGTATTTT.

V usage is TRBV19 and J usage is TRBJ1-5; D possibly corresponds to TRBD1 (6 bases). The V and J ends lost 3 bases and 0 bases respectively, with 12 bases between them. Germline V gives CDR1 LNHDA, CDR2 SQIVND (reference sequence). This CDR3 comprises 16 residues. CDR3 region: CASSILGAASNQPQHF. CDR3 nucleotides: TGTGCCAGTAGTATCCTGGGGGCGGCTAGCAATCAGCCCCAGCATTTT.

The gene calls are TRBV7-9 and TRBJ2-3, with 11 bases matching TRBD2. Trimming at V came to 6 bases and at J to 2 bases, leaving 4 bases not matched to a gene. The CDR3 runs to 15 residues. Per the germline V gene, CDR1 is SEHNR and CDR2 is FQNEAQ (reference sequence). The CDR3 sequence: CASSSSGRTTDTQYF. The CDR3, as DNA: TGTGCCAGCAGTTCTAGCGGGAGGACCACAGATACGCAGTATTTT. Full variable domain (rest looked up from reference TRBV7-9 and TRBJ2-3): DTGVSQNPRHKITKRGQNVTFRCDPISEHNRLYWYRQTLGQGPEFLTYFQNEAQLEKSRLLSDRFSAERPKGSFSTLEIQRTEQGDSAMYLCASSSSGRTTDTQYFGPGTRLTVL.

This clone was seen a single time. This chain joins TRBV28 and TRBJ1-3, with D possibly matching TRBD1 (6 bases). CDR3 length: 16 amino acids. Trimming stripped 3 bases from V and 1 base from J, with 13 bases between. The germline V gene has CDR1 MDHEN and CDR2 SYDVKM. The CDR3 protein is CASSLWGGPSGNTIYF. In DNA form, the CDR3 reads TGTGCCAGCAGTTTGTGGGGGGGCCCGTCTGGAAACACCATATATTTT.

The chain links TRBV27 to TRBJ2-3; 7 bases fit TRBD2. Trimming at V came to 7 bases and at J to 0 bases, leaving 4 bases not matched to a gene. CDR3 length: 14 amino acids. CDR1 is MNHEY and CDR2 is SMNVEV in the germline V gene (reference sequence). CDR3 DNA: TGTGCCAGCATGCAGCGGGGTAGCACAGATACGCAGTATTTT. Amino acids: CASMQRGSTDTQYF.